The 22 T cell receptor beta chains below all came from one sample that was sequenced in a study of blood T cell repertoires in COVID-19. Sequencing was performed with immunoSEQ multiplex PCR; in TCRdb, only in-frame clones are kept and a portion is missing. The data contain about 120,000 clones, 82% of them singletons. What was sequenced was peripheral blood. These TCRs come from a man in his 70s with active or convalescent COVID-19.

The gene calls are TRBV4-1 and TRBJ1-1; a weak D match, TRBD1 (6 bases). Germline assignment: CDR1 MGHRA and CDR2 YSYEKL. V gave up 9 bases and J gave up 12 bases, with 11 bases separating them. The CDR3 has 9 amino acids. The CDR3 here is CASFRGSFF. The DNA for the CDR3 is TGCGCCAGTTTCAGGGGATCTTTCTTT.

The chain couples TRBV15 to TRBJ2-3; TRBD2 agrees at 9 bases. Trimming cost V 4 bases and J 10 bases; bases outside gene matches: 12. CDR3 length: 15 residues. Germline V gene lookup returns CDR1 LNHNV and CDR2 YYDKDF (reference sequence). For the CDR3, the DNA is TGTGCCACCAGCATAGCGGGAGAGACCTTAGAAGCGCAGTATTTT. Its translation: CATSIAGETLEAQYF.

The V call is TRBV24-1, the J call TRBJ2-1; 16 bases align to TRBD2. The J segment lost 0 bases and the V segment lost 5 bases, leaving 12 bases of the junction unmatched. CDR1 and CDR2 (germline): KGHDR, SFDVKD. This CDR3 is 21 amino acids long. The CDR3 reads CATSGAPGTSGGGSSYNEQFF. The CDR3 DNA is TGTGCCACCAGTGGCGCCCCCGGGACTAGCGGGGGGGGAAGCTCCTACAATGAGCAGTTCTTC.

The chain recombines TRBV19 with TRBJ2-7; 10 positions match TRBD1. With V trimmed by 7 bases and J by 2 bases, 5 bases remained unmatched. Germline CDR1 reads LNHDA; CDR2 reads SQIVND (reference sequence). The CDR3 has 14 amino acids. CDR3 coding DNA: TGTGCCAGTACTCCCGGGACAGGGGCCTACGAGCAGTACTTC. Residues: CASTPGTGAYEQYF.

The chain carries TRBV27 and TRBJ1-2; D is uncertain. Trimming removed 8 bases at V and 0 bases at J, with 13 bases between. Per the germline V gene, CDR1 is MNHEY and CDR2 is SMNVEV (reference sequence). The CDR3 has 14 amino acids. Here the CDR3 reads CASGRPGSNYGYTF. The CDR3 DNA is TGTGCCAGCGGCCGACCGGGTTCTAACTATGGCTACACCTTC.

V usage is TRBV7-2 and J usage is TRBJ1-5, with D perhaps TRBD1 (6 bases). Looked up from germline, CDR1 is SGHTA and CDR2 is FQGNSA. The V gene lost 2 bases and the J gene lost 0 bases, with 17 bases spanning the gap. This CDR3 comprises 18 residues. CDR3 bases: TGTGCCAGCAGCTTAAACGGGGGGCCGGGGGATAGCAATCAGCCCCAGCATTTT. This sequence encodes CASSLNGGPGDSNQPQHF.

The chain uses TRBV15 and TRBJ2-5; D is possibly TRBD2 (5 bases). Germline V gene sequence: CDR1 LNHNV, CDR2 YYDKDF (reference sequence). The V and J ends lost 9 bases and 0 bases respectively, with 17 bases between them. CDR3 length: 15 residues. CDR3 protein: CATRKRADHQETQYF. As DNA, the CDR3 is TGTGCCACGAGAAAGAGGGCGGACCACCAAGAGACCCAGTACTTC.

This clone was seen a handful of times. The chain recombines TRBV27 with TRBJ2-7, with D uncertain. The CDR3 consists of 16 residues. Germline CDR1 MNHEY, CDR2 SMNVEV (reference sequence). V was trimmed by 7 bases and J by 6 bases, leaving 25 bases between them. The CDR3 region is CASTPLYRISVIEQYF. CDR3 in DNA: TGTGCCAGCACCCCCCTCTACCGAATCTCCGTTATCGAGCAGTACTTC.

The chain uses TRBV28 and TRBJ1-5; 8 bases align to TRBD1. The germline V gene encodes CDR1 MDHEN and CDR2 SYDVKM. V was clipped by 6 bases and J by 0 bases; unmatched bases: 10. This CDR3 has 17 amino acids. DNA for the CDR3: TGTGCCAGCAGATCACCGGGACAGGATTATAGCAATCAGCCCCAGCATTTT. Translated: CASRSPGQDYSNQPQHF. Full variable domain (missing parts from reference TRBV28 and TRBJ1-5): DVKVTQSSRYLVKRTGEKVFLECVQDMDHENMFWYRQDPGLGLRLIYFSYDVKMKEKGDIPEGYSVSREKKERFSLILESASTNQTSMYLCASRSPGQDYSNQPQHFGDGTRLSIL.

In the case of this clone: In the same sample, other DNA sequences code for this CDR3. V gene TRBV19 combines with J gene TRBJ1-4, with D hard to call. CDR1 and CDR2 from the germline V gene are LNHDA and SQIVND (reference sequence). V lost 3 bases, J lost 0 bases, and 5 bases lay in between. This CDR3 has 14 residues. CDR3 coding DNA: TGTGCCAGTAGTATCAGTGCAACTAATGAAAAACTGTTTTTT. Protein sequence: CASSISATNEKLFF.

CDR3 residues: CASSKRTGLSTEAFF. The CDR3 DNA follows: TGTGCCAGCAGCAAGCGGACAGGGTTGAGTACTGAAGCTTTCTTT. The chain is built from TRBV11-3 and TRBJ1-1, with 8 bases lining up with TRBD1. Germline CDR1 reads SGHNT; CDR2 reads YENEEA. J gave up 5 bases and V 5 bases, and 10 bases lay outside the gene matches. This CDR3 has 15 residues. Drawing the rest from reference TRBV11-3 and TRBJ1-1, the complete variable domain is EAGVVQSPRYKIIEKKQPVAFWCNPISGHNTLYWYLQNLGQGPELLIRYENEEAVDDSQLPKDRFSAERLKGVDSTLKIQPAELGDSAVYLCASSKRTGLSTEAFFGQGTRLTVV.

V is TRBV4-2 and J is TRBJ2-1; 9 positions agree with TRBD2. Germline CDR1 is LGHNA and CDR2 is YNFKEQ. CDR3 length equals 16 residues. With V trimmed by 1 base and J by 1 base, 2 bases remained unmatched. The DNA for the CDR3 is TGTGCCAGCAGCCAAGGAGCGGGGGGTTCCTACAATGAGCAGTTCTTC. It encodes CASSQGAGGSYNEQFF.

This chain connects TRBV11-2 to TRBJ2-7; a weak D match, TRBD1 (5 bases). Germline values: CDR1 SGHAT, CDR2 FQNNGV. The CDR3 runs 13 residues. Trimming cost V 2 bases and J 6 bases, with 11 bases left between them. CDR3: CASSLSGILEQYF. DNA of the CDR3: TGTGCCAGCAGCTTATCAGGGATACTCGAGCAGTACTTC.

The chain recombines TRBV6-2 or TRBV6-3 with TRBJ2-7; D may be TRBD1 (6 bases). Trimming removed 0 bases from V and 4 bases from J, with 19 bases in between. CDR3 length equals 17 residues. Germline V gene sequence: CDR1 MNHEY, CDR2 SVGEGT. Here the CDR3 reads CASSYSGRQEKRYEQYF. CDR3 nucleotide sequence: TGTGCCAGCAGTTACTCGGGAAGACAGGAGAAAAGGTACGAGCAGTACTTC.

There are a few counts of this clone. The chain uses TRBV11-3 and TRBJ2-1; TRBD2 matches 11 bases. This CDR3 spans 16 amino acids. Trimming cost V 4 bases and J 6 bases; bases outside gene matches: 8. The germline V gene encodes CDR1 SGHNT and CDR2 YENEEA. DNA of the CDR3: TGTGCCAGCAGCTCCCACCTAGCGGGAGGTAGCAATGAGCAGTTCTTC. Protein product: CASSSHLAGGSNEQFF. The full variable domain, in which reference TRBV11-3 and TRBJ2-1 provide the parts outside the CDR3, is EAGVVQSPRYKIIEKKQPVAFWCNPISGHNTLYWYLQNLGQGPELLIRYENEEAVDDSQLPKDRFSAERLKGVDSTLKIQPAELGDSAVYLCASSSHLAGGSNEQFFGPGTRLTVL.

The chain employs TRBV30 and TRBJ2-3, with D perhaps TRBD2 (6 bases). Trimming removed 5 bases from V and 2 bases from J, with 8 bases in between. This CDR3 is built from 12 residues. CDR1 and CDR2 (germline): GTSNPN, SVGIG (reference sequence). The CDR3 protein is CAWGGATDTQYF. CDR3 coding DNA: TGTGCCTGGGGAGGGGCCACAGATACGCAGTATTTT.

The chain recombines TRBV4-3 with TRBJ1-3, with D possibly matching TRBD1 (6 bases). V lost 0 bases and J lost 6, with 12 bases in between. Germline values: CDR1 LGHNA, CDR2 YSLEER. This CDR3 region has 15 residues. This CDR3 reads CASSQDLQGINTIYF. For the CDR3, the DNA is TGCGCCAGCAGCCAAGATTTACAGGGTATAAACACCATATATTTT.

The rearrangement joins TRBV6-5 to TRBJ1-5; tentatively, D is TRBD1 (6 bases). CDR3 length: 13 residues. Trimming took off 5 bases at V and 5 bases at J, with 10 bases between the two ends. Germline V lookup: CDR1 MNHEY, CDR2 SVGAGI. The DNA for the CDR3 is TGTGCCAGCAGTAAGGACAGAGATCAGCCCCAGCATTTT. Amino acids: CASSKDRDQPQHF.

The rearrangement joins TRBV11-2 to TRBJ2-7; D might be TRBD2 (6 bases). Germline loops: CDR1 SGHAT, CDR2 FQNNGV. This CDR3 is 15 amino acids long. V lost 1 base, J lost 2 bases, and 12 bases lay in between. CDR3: CASSLAEGPAYEQYF. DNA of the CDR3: TGTGCCAGCAGCTTAGCGGAGGGACCCGCCTACGAGCAGTACTTC.

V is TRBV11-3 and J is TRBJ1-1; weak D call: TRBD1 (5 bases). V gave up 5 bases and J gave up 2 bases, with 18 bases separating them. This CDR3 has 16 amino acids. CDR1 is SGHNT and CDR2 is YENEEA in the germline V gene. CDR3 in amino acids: CASSPNTGGRNTEAFF. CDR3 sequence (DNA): TGTGCCAGCAGCCCCAATACGGGGGGGAGAAACACTGAAGCTTTCTTT.

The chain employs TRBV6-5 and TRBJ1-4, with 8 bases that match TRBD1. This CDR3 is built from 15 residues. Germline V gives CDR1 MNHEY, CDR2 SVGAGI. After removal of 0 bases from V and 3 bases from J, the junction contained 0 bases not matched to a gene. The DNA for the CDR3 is TGTGCCAGCAGTTACTCGGGACAGGCTAATGAAAAACTGTTTTTT. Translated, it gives CASSYSGQANEKLFF.

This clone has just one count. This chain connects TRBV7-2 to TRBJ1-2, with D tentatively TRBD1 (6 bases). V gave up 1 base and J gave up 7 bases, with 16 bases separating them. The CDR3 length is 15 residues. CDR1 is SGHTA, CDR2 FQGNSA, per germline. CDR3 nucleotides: TGTGCCAGCAGCTTAGGATACAGGGCCAGGGGTGGCTACACCTTC. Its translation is CASSLGYRARGGYTF.